The 7 T cell receptor beta chains presented below share a single source sample, sequenced in a study of OX40 agonist ivuxolimab in advanced cancers. Sequencing was performed with immunoSEQ multiplex PCR; in TCRdb, only in-frame clones are kept and a portion is missing. The repertoire has 55,000 to 75,000 clones, over 80% of them found once; the top ten carry 3% to 4%. Sample: CD4+ or CD8+ T cells sorted from blood, taken in a trial of the OX40 agonist ivuxolimab. These receptors all stem from an adult with an advanced solid tumor such as melanoma, head and neck, liver or kidney cancer.

The V call is TRBV4-1, the J call TRBJ2-7; TRBD2 matches at 10 bases. Looked up from germline, CDR1 is MGHRA and CDR2 is YSYEKL. Unmatched junction bases numbered 12, after V lost 4 bases and J lost 6 bases. The CDR3 loop spans 16 amino acids. CDR3 DNA sequence: TGCGCCAGCAGCCCCAATCTACTAGCGGGGTTCTCCGAGCAGTACTTC. Protein product: CASSPNLLAGFSEQYF.

Note on this clone: One junction end does not reproduce the germline sequence, and a read error may be involved. The CDR3 reads CASSQEVRGPRYEQYF. CDR3 coding DNA: TGCGCCAGCAGCCAAGAAGTTCGGGGACCCCGCTACGAGCAGTACTTC. The chain carries TRBV7-9 and TRBJ2-7, with D tentatively TRBD1 or TRBD2 (5 bases each). Germline V gene data show CDR1 as SEHNR and CDR2 as FQNEAQ (reference sequence). This CDR3 contains 16 residues.

V gene TRBV29-1 combines with J gene TRBJ2-1; no firm D call. The V gene's germline CDR1 is SQVTM and CDR2 ANQGSEA. The CDR3 extends over 13 amino acids. V was clipped by 0 bases and J by 5 bases, with 8 bases between them. CDR3 nucleotide sequence: TGCAGCGTTGAAGAACCCCTGGACAATGAGCAGTTCTTC. It specifies CSVEEPLDNEQFF.

The chain couples TRBV6-5 to TRBJ1-2, with a tentative D call TRBD1 (6 bases). This CDR3 contains 15 residues. The germline V gene encodes CDR1 MNHEY and CDR2 SVGAGI. Trimming took 8 bases from V and 8 from J, leaving 24 bases between them. The CDR3 loop is CASQRTDRNIWGYTF. CDR3 nucleotide sequence: TGTGCCAGCCAGAGGACAGACCGAAACATTTGGGGCTACACCTTC.

The CDR3 region has the DNA TGTGCCAGCAGTTGGCAGGCCTCCTACGAGCAGTACTTC. It specifies CASSWQASYEQYF. The chain has TRBV27 and TRBJ2-7; D remains ambiguous. CDR1 is MNHEY and CDR2 is SMNVEV in the germline V gene (reference sequence). The CDR3 loop spans 13 amino acids. V lost 4 bases and J 0 bases, leaving 7 bases between the germline ends.

This chain uses TRBV28 with TRBJ1-5; D call uncertain. This CDR3 has 13 amino acids. Germline V lookup: CDR1 MDHEN, CDR2 SYDVKM. V was cut by 7 bases and J by 4 bases, with 11 bases left in between. CDR3 loop: CASKESGNQPQHF. The CDR3 bases are TGTGCCAGCAAGGAGTCCGGGAATCAGCCCCAGCATTTT.

The chain employs TRBV5-1 and TRBJ2-2, with TRBD2 matching 11 bases. Losses at the gene ends were 2 bases for V and 0 bases for J; bases not matched to a gene: 3. This CDR3 is 17 amino acids long. CDR1 and CDR2 (germline): SGHRS, YFSETQ. The CDR3 nucleotides read TGCGCCAGCAGCTTCGGGACTAGCGGACCGAACACCGGGGAGCTGTTTTTT. Amino acids: CASSFGTSGPNTGELFF.